Listed below are T cell receptor beta chains from one sample, sequenced in a study of blood T cell repertoires in COVID-19. Sequencing was performed with immunoSEQ multiplex PCR; in TCRdb, only in-frame clones are kept and a portion is missing. The sample lists 88,000 or so clones, about 89% occurring once. The sequenced sample was PBMCs or T cells enriched from blood (not recorded which). These receptors were obtained from a woman aged 45 to 65 with acute COVID-19. The conserved cysteine and the conserved F or W are not part of the CDR3 here.

v_call	j_call	cdr3_aa
TRBV11-2	TRBJ2-2	ASTFRGGLGANTGELF
TRBV19	TRBJ2-1	ASSARTSGSFYNEQF
TRBV19	TRBJ1-2	ATADGGNYGYT
TRBV10-3	TRBJ1-1	ASRQEGRDTEAF
TRBV11-1	TRBJ2-7	ASSLSTGGTYEQY
TRBV7-2	TRBJ1-2	ASSLRGHGYT
TRBV10-1	TRBJ1-3	ASSEPRPGVGNTIY
TRBV11-2	TRBJ2-1	ASSPLGGTYNEQF
TRBV19	TRBJ1-5	ASSRSAGSNQPQH
TRBV5-1	TRBJ2-5	ASSLESPGETQY
TRBV6-5	TRBJ1-3	ASSYSTTGGNTIY
TRBV7-2	TRBJ1-5	ASSPNSGRTVPNQPQH
TRBV14	TRBJ2-2	ASSHRTGVGFAGELF
TRBV6-6	TRBJ2-7	ASSRGGTGSYEQY
TRBV5-1	TRBJ1-2	ASSPSYYGYT
TRBV2	TRBJ2-1	ASSILNEQF
TRBV6-7	TRBJ2-7	ASSYYPPSSGTYEQY